Presented here are 24 T cell receptor beta chains from one specimen sequenced in a study of read filtering for tumor transcriptome and immune sequencing (dated by TCRdb to 2020 to 2021). The data were produced on an Illumina HiSeq 4000. TCR libraries were built from 400 ng RNA with the Immunoverse kit, using molecular barcoded adaptors covering alpha/delta and beta/gamma chains. TCRdb reworked the public reads: Q25 trimming with fastp, MiXCR clone assembly, productive beta chains retained. All rows with the same CDR3 protein become a single entry with the most common DNA and genes. This sample gives tens of thousands of distinct CDR3 sequences in total; less than 20% of them show up just once. The ten largest clonotypes hold under 20% of the sample. The sequenced sample was a population of CD138-negative cells sorted from bone marrow. The sample's cell subset or site, from its label and the paper: bone marrow mononuclear cells depleted of CD138+ plasma/myeloma cells by negative magnetic selection. Receptors originate from a donor aged 40 or over with multiple myeloma.

This clonotype has a handful of counts. J is TRBJ2-7 and V is TRBV28; weak D call: TRBD1 (6 bases). The CDR3 spans 15 residues. Between the trimmed V and J ends, which lost 5 bases and 3 bases, there was a span of 17 bases. Germline CDR1 MDHEN, CDR2 SYDVKM. The CDR3 loop reads CASSPTRDNNYEQYF. In DNA, the CDR3 is TGTGCCAGCAGTCCGACCCGGGACAACAACTACGAGCAGTACTTC.

To note about this clonotype: This sequence may be a read error, since a much larger clone differs from it by one base. The gene calls are TRBV5-1 and TRBJ1-2, with D unclear. With 0 bases removed from V and 9 bases from J, the gap between germline ends came to 9 bases. CDR1 is SGHRS, CDR2 YFSETQ, per germline. The CDR3 loop spans 12 amino acids. In DNA form, the CDR3 reads TGCGCCAGCAGCTTGGAGTACCGGCGCTACACCTTC. As protein: CASSLEYRRYTF.

This clonotype was observed a few times. The gene calls are TRBV6-1 and TRBJ1-1; no definite D call. V lost 2 bases and J 0 bases, leaving 7 bases between the germline ends. In germline, CDR1 is MNHNS, CDR2 SASEGT. This CDR3 has 14 residues. The CDR3 region is CASSEITMNTEAFF. CDR3 sequence (DNA): TGTGCCAGCAGTGAAATAACCATGAACACTGAAGCTTTCTTT.

Concerning this clonotype: This may be a read error, as it is one base from a much larger clone. The V and J genes are TRBV29-1 and TRBJ1-2; 7 nucleotides line up with TRBD1. After removal of 3 bases from V and 3 bases from J, the junction contained 4 bases not matched to a gene. The CDR3 covers 13 residues. In germline, CDR1 is SQVTM, CDR2 ANQGSEA. The CDR3 sequence is CSVETGRYYGYTF. Written as DNA, the CDR3 is TGCAGCGTTGAGACAGGGAGGTACTATGGCTACACCTTC.

This clonotype appeared many times. The rearrangement joins TRBV5-1 to TRBJ2-1; D is undetermined. CDR3 size: 16 residues. The germline gives CDR1 SGHRS, CDR2 YFSETQ. V was trimmed by 4 bases and J by 2 bases, leaving 16 bases between them. The CDR3 loop reads CASSLRSTGAYNEQFF. In DNA form, the CDR3 reads TGCGCCAGCAGCCTTCGATCCACTGGCGCCTACAATGAGCAGTTCTTC.

This clonotype occurred many times. DNA of the CDR3: TGCAGTGCGAGCTGGGGGGGGCAGAATTCACCCCTCCACTTT. This codes for CSASWGGQNSPLHF. This chain connects TRBV20-1 to TRBJ1-6; D might be TRBD1 (6 bases). Trimming removed 6 bases at V and 7 bases at J, with 16 bases between. Germline V gives CDR1 DFQATT, CDR2 SNEGSKA (reference sequence). The CDR3 runs 14 residues.

The sample holds many counts of this clonotype. This chain links TRBV7-9 with TRBJ2-7, with D perhaps TRBD1 (5 bases). The CDR3 runs to 19 residues. Trimming cost V 1 base and J 2 bases, with 24 bases left between them. CDR1 is SEHNR and CDR2 is FQNEAQ in the germline V gene (reference sequence). CDR3 residues: CASSLVLGLGLSRPYEQYF. CDR3 nucleotides: TGTGCCAGCAGCTTAGTACTGGGGCTGGGGTTATCGCGACCCTACGAGCAGTACTTC.

This chain links TRBV5-1 with TRBJ2-2; D uncertain. Trimming pared 1 base from V and 2 bases from J, leaving 9 bases between. The CDR3 length is 15 residues. Germline CDR1 SGHRS, CDR2 YFSETQ. CDR3: CASSLLAANTGELFF. DNA of the CDR3: TGCGCCAGCAGCTTGTTGGCAGCCAACACCGGGGAGCTGTTTTTT.

This clonotype has at least ten counts. The V and J genes are TRBV28 and TRBJ2-1; TRBD2 matches at 9 bases. V shed 1 base, J shed 3 bases, and the junction held 7 bases outside the gene matches. In germline, CDR1 is MDHEN, CDR2 SYDVKM. This CDR3 has 17 amino acids. CDR3: CASSLYPSGAHYNEQFF. The CDR3 DNA reads as TGTGCCAGCAGTTTATATCCTAGCGGGGCCCACTACAATGAGCAGTTCTTC.

This clonotype was recorded many times. V usage is TRBV5-1 and J usage is TRBJ1-2; D ambiguous. This CDR3 comprises 13 residues. The germline V and J ends were trimmed by 0 bases and 6 bases, with 9 bases remaining between them. In germline, CDR1 is SGHRS, CDR2 YFSETQ. CDR3 in DNA: TGCGCCAGCAGCTTGGAAGAACCGCATGGCTACACCTTC. Translation: CASSLEEPHGYTF.

This clonotype has ten or more counts. The V gene is TRBV7-3, the J gene TRBJ2-5, with 11 bases fitting TRBD2. The CDR3 sequence is 16 residues long. V dropped 5 bases and J dropped 1; count of bases not matched to a gene: 6. From germline, CDR1 is SGHTA and CDR2 FQGTGA. CDR3 nucleotide sequence: TGTGCCAGCAGCGAGACTAGCGGGGCAAGCCAAGAGACCCAGTACTTC. Its protein is CASSETSGASQETQYF. The whole variable domain, remainder taken from reference TRBV7-3 and TRBJ2-5, is GAGVSQTPSNKVTEKGKYVELRCDPISGHTALYWYRQSLGQGPEFLIYFQGTGAADDSGLPNDRFFAVRPEGSVSTLKIQRTERGDSAVYLCASSETSGASQETQYFGPGTRLLVL.

The sample holds one count of this clonotype. This probably arose from a read error, given a far larger clone one base away. The J gene is TRBJ2-7, the V gene TRBV7-6, with D possibly TRBD1 on 5 matching bases. From germline, CDR1 is SGHVS and CDR2 FNYEAQ. CDR3 length: 14 amino acids. The CDR3 here is CASSSIQALYEQYF. Written as DNA, the CDR3 is TGTGCTAGCAGCTCCATACAGGCACTCTACGAGCAGTACTTC.

The sample holds a few counts of this clonotype. The chain carries TRBV5-6 and TRBJ2-7, with 10 bases aligning to TRBD1. Trimming cost V 7 bases and J 2 bases; bases outside gene matches: 12. Germline V gene sequence: CDR1 SGHDT, CDR2 YYEEEE. The CDR3 has 16 residues. Written as DNA, the CDR3 is TGTGCCAGCGCCCCACTCCGGGACAGGGGACCCTACGAGCAGTACTTC. Amino acids: CASAPLRDRGPYEQYF.

This clonotype was seen repeatedly, ten times or more. This chain connects TRBV2 to TRBJ1-2, with 9 bases aligning to TRBD1. CDR1 is SNHLY and CDR2 is FYNNEI in the germline V gene. The CDR3 has 13 residues. V shed 8 bases, J shed 6 bases, and the junction held 7 bases outside the gene matches. Here the CDR3 reads CASEGQGSNGYTF. CDR3 DNA: TGTGCCAGCGAGGGACAGGGATCAAATGGCTACACCTTC.

Comments on this clonotype: At one boundary the junction diverges from the germline segment, which might be a read error. The chain uses TRBV19 and TRBJ1-5; 8 bases map to TRBD1. This CDR3 region has 18 residues. CDR1 and CDR2 from the germline V gene are LNHDA and SQIVND (reference sequence). CDR3 amino acids: CASSDQGAFPYSIQPQHF. In DNA, the CDR3 is TGTGCCAGTAGTGATCAGGGGGCCTTTCCATATAGCATTCAGCCCCAGCATTTT.

The gene calls are TRBV2 and TRBJ1-2; D is unclear. CDR3 length equals 13 residues. The V gene's germline CDR1 is SNHLY and CDR2 FYNNEI. The V gene lost 3 bases and the J gene lost 4 bases, with 9 bases spanning the gap. Here the CDR3 reads CASSDRPIYGYTF. In DNA form, the CDR3 reads TGTGCCAGCAGTGACAGACCGATCTATGGCTACACCTTC.

This clonotype was picked up a small number of times. The J gene is TRBJ1-3, the V gene TRBV2; no clear D. The CDR3 length is 13 residues. V was clipped by 6 bases and J by 0 bases, with 6 bases between them. Germline V lookup: CDR1 SNHLY, CDR2 FYNNEI. The DNA of the CDR3 is TGTGCCAGCAGGCTTTACTCTGGAAACACCATATATTTT. Amino acid sequence: CASRLYSGNTIYF.

This clonotype was recorded at least ten times. This rearrangement joins TRBV19 to TRBJ2-3, with TRBD1 identical over 7 bases. V lost 9 bases and J lost 0; bases outside the gene matches: 6. The CDR3 has 14 residues. Per the germline V gene, CDR1 is LNHDA and CDR2 is SQIVND (reference sequence). CDR3 residues: CASKQTGSTDTQYF. For the CDR3, the DNA is TGTGCCAGCAAGCAGACAGGGAGCACAGATACGCAGTATTTT.

This clonotype appeared a single time. One end of the junction is discordant with germline, which a read error may explain. The chain has TRBV5-1 and TRBJ1-3; D is perhaps TRBD1 (6 bases). This CDR3 spans 13 amino acids. Germline lookup yields CDR1 SGHRS and CDR2 YFSETQ. This CDR3 is CASRTGSGDTIYF. The CDR3 coding sequence is TGCGCCAGCAGGACAGGCTCTGGAGACACCATATATTTT.

This clonotype is medium-sized by share. The junction departs from the called germline gene at one end, perhaps through a read error. The chain has TRBV7-7 and TRBJ2-5; 8 bases agree with TRBD1. CDR1 is SSHAT, CDR2 FNYEAQ, per germline (reference sequence). CDR3 length equals 15 residues. CDR3 protein: CASSPRQGPQETQYF. Written as DNA, the CDR3 is TGTGCTAGCAGCCCCAGACAGGGGCCACAAGAGACCCAGTACTTC.

The chain uses TRBV19 and TRBJ2-1, with 8 bases identical to TRBD2. Germline V gene data show CDR1 as LNHDA and CDR2 as SQIVND (reference sequence). V shed 5 bases and J 6 bases; nucleotides not matched to a gene: 12. The CDR3 has 16 amino acids. For the CDR3, the DNA is TGTGCCAGTAGTGTTGGAATTGGGACTAGGGTCAATGAGCAGTTCTTC. Protein sequence: CASSVGIGTRVNEQFF.

In regard to this clonotype: One base away lies a much larger clone, so this may be a sequencing read error. V is TRBV5-1 and J is TRBJ2-3, with TRBD2 matching over 10 bases. The V gene end was trimmed by 0 bases and the J gene end by 4 bases; junction bases not matched to a gene: 5. This CDR3 is built from 16 residues. CDR1 SGHRS and CDR2 YFSETQ come from the germline V gene. The CDR3 bases are TGCGCCAGCAGCTTGGTGGCTAGCGGGGGCGCAGATACGCAGTATTTT. As protein: CASSLVASGGADTQYF.

This clonotype is medium-sized in the sample. The CDR3 reads CASSPYQLQSEQFF. The CDR3 DNA reads TGTGCCAGCTCACCATACCAGCTTCAGAGTGAGCAGTTCTTC. This rearrangement joins TRBV18 to TRBJ2-1; D ambiguous. Trimming pared 2 bases from V and 9 bases from J, leaving 14 bases between. The CDR3 has 14 residues. CDR1 and CDR2 (germline): KGHSH, LQKENI.

The chain uses TRBV25-1 and TRBJ2-7, with D unclear. CDR3 length: 11 amino acids. The germline V gene has CDR1 MGHDK and CDR2 SYGVNS. The V and J ends lost 8 bases and 5 bases respectively, with 10 bases between them. CDR3 amino acids: CASGPANEQYF. Here the CDR3 DNA reads TGTGCCAGCGGCCCCGCCAACGAGCAGTACTTC.